The 23 T cell receptor beta chains given below trace back to one sample, sequenced in a study of neoadjuvant nivolumab and ipilimumab in lung cancer. Using immunoSEQ multiplex PCR, the repertoire was profiled, and TCRdb retains in-frame clones only, with some absent. The data show under 50,000 clones, with around 89% seen just once and approximately 3.5% held by the top ten. The sample consisted of blood, taken before neoadjuvant nivolumab, alone or with ipilimumab. Every receptor here comes from an adult with non-small cell lung cancer. Some clones in this sample may be carry-over from other donors' samples.

The genes are TRBV4-3 and TRBJ1-1, with D possibly being TRBD1 (5 bases). The CDR3 has 13 amino acids. With 2 bases removed from V and 6 bases from J, the gap between germline ends came to 10 bases. Looked up from germline, CDR1 is LGHNA and CDR2 is YSLEER. The CDR3 loop reads CASSQNRRSEAFF. The CDR3 region has the DNA TGCGCCAGCAGCCAAAACAGGAGGTCTGAAGCTTTCTTT.

This clone was recorded a few times. The rearrangement joins TRBV10-3 to TRBJ2-7, with D tentatively TRBD1 or TRBD2 (5 bases each). V lost 6 bases to trimming and J lost 2 bases, with 11 bases between them. This CDR3 has 13 amino acids. The germline CDR1 and CDR2 sequences are ENHRY and SYGVKD. Here the CDR3 DNA reads TGTGCCATCAGGGGGACGTTGACCTACGAGCAGTACTTC. Translated, it gives CAIRGTLTYEQYF.

The chain carries TRBV4-1 and TRBJ2-7, with D possibly being TRBD2 (5 bases). V dropped 6 bases and J dropped 2 bases, with 11 bases sitting between them. This CDR3 has 13 residues. Germline V gives CDR1 MGHRA, CDR2 YSYEKL. CDR3 DNA: TGCGCCAGCAGTCTTGGACTCCCCTACGAGCAGTACTTC. This gives the protein CASSLGLPYEQYF.

The chain is built from TRBV5-8 and TRBJ1-1; TRBD1 agrees at 8 bases. Germline V gene sequence: CDR1 SGHTS, CDR2 YDEGEE. V lost 5 bases to trimming and J lost 4 bases; unmatched junction nucleotides: 10. The CDR3 runs 15 residues. The CDR3 nucleotides read TGTGCCAGCAGACCTTACGGACAGGGCGGCACTGAAGCTTTCTTT. This translates into CASRPYGQGGTEAFF.

The chain joins TRBV7-3 to TRBJ2-2; D uncertain. CDR3 length: 13 amino acids. Between the trimmed V and J ends, which lost 6 bases and 7 bases, there was a span of 12 bases. Germline CDR1 and CDR2: SGHTA and FQGTGA. In DNA, the CDR3 is TGTGCCAGCAGTCAGGCCCTGGGCGGGGAGCTGTTTTTT. Amino acid sequence: CASSQALGGELFF.

The chain recombines TRBV5-6 with TRBJ1-1, with TRBD1 matching over 7 bases. V was pared by 4 bases and J by 0 bases, with 9 bases of the junction left unmatched. CDR3 length: 16 residues. From germline, CDR1 is SGHDT and CDR2 YYEEEE. The DNA of the CDR3 is TGTGCCAGCAGCAAGCGGACAGGTGGGGTGAACACTGAAGCTTTCTTT. It specifies CASSKRTGGVNTEAFF.

The chain carries TRBV9 and TRBJ2-1; 13 nucleotides agree with TRBD2. The CDR3 contains 18 residues. CDR1 is SGDLS, CDR2 YYNGEE, per germline. The V gene end was trimmed by 2 bases and the J gene end by 6 bases; junction bases not matched to a gene: 11. This CDR3 reads CASSVAGLAGHLGNEQFF. The CDR3 DNA sequence: TGTGCCAGCAGCGTGGCGGGACTAGCGGGACATCTGGGCAATGAGCAGTTCTTC.

The V call is TRBV25-1, the J call TRBJ2-1, with D possibly being TRBD1 (6 bases). This CDR3 contains 14 residues. Germline V gene lookup returns CDR1 MGHDK and CDR2 SYGVNS. V lost 1 base and J lost 15, with 19 bases in between. The CDR3 loop reads CASSESFKEQGRFF. CDR3 nucleotide sequence: TGTGCCAGCAGTGAATCCTTTAAGGAGCAGGGGCGGTTCTTC.

A single count supports this clone. The chain uses TRBV5-1 and TRBJ2-5; weak D call: TRBD2 (6 bases). The CDR3 totals 13 residues. CDR1 is SGHRS, CDR2 YFSETQ, per germline. V dropped 0 bases and J dropped 5 bases, with 8 bases sitting between them. CDR3 DNA sequence: TGCGCCAGCAGCTTGGCGCTAGCGGAGACCCAGTACTTC. The encoded protein is CASSLALAETQYF. Supplemented by reference TRBV5-1 and TRBJ2-5, the full variable domain reads KAGVTQTPRYLIKTRGQQVTLSCSPISGHRSVSWYQQTPGQGLQFLFEYFSETQRNKGNFPGRFSGRQFSNSRSEMNVSTLELGDSALYLCASSLALAETQYFGPGTRLLVL.

The J gene is TRBJ2-7, the V gene TRBV19; 11 bases map to TRBD2. Germline CDR1 is LNHDA and CDR2 is SQIVND (reference sequence). The CDR3 runs 16 residues. The V segment lost 5 bases and the J segment 4 bases; nucleotides outside the gene matches: 10. This CDR3 is CASSPSSGRKGYEQYF. CDR3 DNA sequence: TGTGCCAGTAGTCCCTCTAGCGGGAGGAAGGGATACGAGCAGTACTTC.

V gene TRBV6-5 combines with J gene TRBJ1-4; 9 bases are shared with TRBD1. V gave up 7 bases and J gave up 3 bases; unmatched junction bases: 3. From germline, CDR1 is MNHEY and CDR2 SVGAGI. This CDR3 has 14 residues. CDR3: CASKRQGANEKLFF. CDR3 in DNA: TGTGCCAGCAAAAGACAGGGGGCTAATGAAAAACTGTTTTTT.

This chain connects TRBV11-1 to TRBJ2-7, with 10 bases lining up with TRBD1. This CDR3 has 15 residues. With V trimmed by 1 base and J by 4 bases, 4 bases remained unmatched. In germline, CDR1 is SGHAT, CDR2 FQDESV (reference sequence). CDR3 DNA sequence: TGTGCCAGCAGCTTAGTCCGGGACAGGGGTTACGAGCAGTACTTC. It is translated as CASSLVRDRGYEQYF. Together with reference TRBV11-1 and TRBJ2-7, the CDR3 gives the full variable domain: EAEVAQSPRYKITEKSQAVAFWCDPISGHATLYWYRQILGQGPELLVQFQDESVVDDSQLPKDRFSAERLKGVDSTLKIQPAELGDSAMYLCASSLVRDRGYEQYFGPGTRLTVT.

The J gene is TRBJ1-5, the V gene TRBV6-5; 9 nucleotides agree with TRBD1. Germline-derived CDR1 and CDR2 are MNHEY and SVGAGI. The CDR3 spans 14 residues. J lost 5 bases, V lost 5 bases, and 4 bases had no gene match. CDR3 DNA sequence: TGTGCCAGCAGTGACAGGACAGGGGATCAGCCCCAGCATTTT. Its translation: CASSDRTGDQPQHF.

This chain connects TRBV6-6 to TRBJ1-2; no clear D. Trimming took off 5 bases at V and 8 bases at J, with 15 bases between the two ends. Germline V CDR1 and CDR2: MNHNY, SVGAGI (reference sequence). This CDR3 has 13 residues. CDR3 residues: CASSPPRQEGYTF. CDR3 sequence (DNA): TGTGCCAGCAGTCCCCCCCGCCAGGAGGGCTACACCTTC.

The chain employs TRBV6-5 and TRBJ2-3; D not resolved. This CDR3 is 13 amino acids long. CDR1 MNHEY and CDR2 SVGAGI come from the germline V gene. Deletions cut 2 bases from V and 4 bases from J, with 7 bases between. In nucleotides, the CDR3 is TGTGCCAGCAGTTACCTGGTTTCAGATACGCAGTATTTT. Protein product: CASSYLVSDTQYF.

J is TRBJ2-5 and V is TRBV6-6; 10 positions agree with TRBD2. The CDR3 extends over 12 amino acids. Germline assignment: CDR1 MNHNY and CDR2 SVGAGI (reference sequence). The junction had 3 bases not matched to a gene; V was cut back by 9 bases and J by 5 bases. CDR3 sequence reads: CASRAGGETQYF. For the CDR3, the DNA is TGTGCCAGTAGAGCGGGGGGGGAGACCCAGTACTTC.

J is TRBJ2-6 and V is TRBV7-9; a weak D match, TRBD1 (6 bases). This CDR3 comprises 15 residues. The germline V and J ends were trimmed by 4 bases and 1 base, with 8 bases remaining between them. Germline-derived CDR1 and CDR2 are SEHNR and FQNEAQ (reference sequence). The CDR3 loop is CASSSGQSGANVLTF. CDR3 sequence (DNA): TGTGCCAGCAGCTCCGGACAGTCTGGGGCCAACGTCCTGACTTTC.

In this sample, this clone turned up once. V is TRBV5-5 and J is TRBJ1-4; 7 nucleotides match TRBD1. The CDR3 has 14 amino acids. V gave up 4 bases and J gave up 4 bases; unmatched junction bases: 4. Germline V gene lookup returns CDR1 SGHKS and CDR2 YYEKEE (reference sequence). The CDR3 reads CASSPDRFNEKLFF. The CDR3 coding sequence is TGTGCCAGCAGCCCGGACAGGTTTAATGAAAAACTGTTTTTT. Looking up the rest from reference TRBV5-5 and TRBJ1-4 gives the full variable domain: DAGVTQSPTHLIKTRGQQVTLRCSPISGHKSVSWYQQVLGQGPQFIFQYYEKEERGRGNFPDRFSARQFPNYSSELNVNALLLGDSALYLCASSPDRFNEKLFFGSGTQLSVL.

The chain uses TRBV4-1 and TRBJ1-3, with TRBD1 identical over 7 bases. This CDR3 has 15 amino acids. The germline V gene encodes CDR1 MGHRA and CDR2 YSYEKL. V shed 5 bases, J shed 4 bases, and the junction held 8 bases outside the gene matches. As DNA, the CDR3 is TGCGCCAGCAGCGACTACAGGGGTGCGGGAAACACCATATATTTT. This gives the protein CASSDYRGAGNTIYF.

CDR3 sequence reads: CSATLEDTQYF. The CDR3 nucleotides are TGCAGTGCTACTCTGGAAGATACGCAGTATTTT. The chain carries TRBV20-1 and TRBJ2-3; the D is unclear. The germline V and J ends were trimmed by 4 bases and 5 bases, with 7 bases remaining between them. The CDR3 runs to 11 residues. CDR1 is DFQATT, CDR2 SNEGSKA, per germline (reference sequence).

The chain combines TRBV27 with TRBJ2-7, with 7 bases identical to TRBD2. CDR3 length: 14 residues. With V trimmed by 5 bases and J by 1 base, 5 bases remained unmatched. Per germline, CDR1 MNHEY and CDR2 SMNVEV (reference sequence). Here the CDR3 reads CASSTQRDSYEQYF. Here the CDR3 DNA reads TGTGCCAGCAGTACCCAGCGGGATTCCTACGAGCAGTACTTC.

The sample holds one count of this clone. The rearrangement uses TRBV2 and TRBJ2-3; D is uncertain. Trimming pared 8 bases from V and 5 bases from J, leaving 14 bases between. In germline, CDR1 is SNHLY, CDR2 FYNNEI. CDR3 length: 13 amino acids. The DNA of the CDR3 is TGTGCCAGCGCCTGGGCAGGAATAGATACGCAGTATTTT. Protein: CASAWAGIDTQYF.

This rearrangement joins TRBV5-4 to TRBJ2-2; D could derive from TRBD1 or TRBD2 (5 bases each). Germline V gene sequence: CDR1 SGHNT, CDR2 YYREEE (reference sequence). Trimming shortened V by 0 bases and J by 5 bases, and 8 bases separated the two germline ends. The CDR3 is made up of 14 amino acids. The CDR3 reads CASSLGGTTGELFF. CDR3 sequence (DNA): TGTGCCAGCAGCTTGGGGGGGACGACCGGGGAGCTGTTTTTT. The full variable domain, in which reference TRBV5-4 and TRBJ2-2 provide the parts outside the CDR3, is ETGVTQSPTHLIKTRGQQVTLRCSSQSGHNTVSWYQQALGQGPQFIFQYYREEENGRGNFPPRFSGLQFPNYSSELNVNALELDDSALYLCASSLGGTTGELFFGEGSRLTVL.